Each of the 26 T cell receptor beta chains below was sequenced from the same sample in a study of CD8+CD57+ T cells in acquired aplastic anemia. TCR beta VDJ and CDR3 profiles were obtained from a genomic DNA template. Via MiXCR, TCRdb re-called the reads, giving one row per CDR3 protein. The data show about 210,000 distinct CDR3 sequences, with about 37% seen just once and 0.95% to 1.2% held by the top ten. Sample: sorted CD4+, CD8+, or CD8+CD57+ T cells (not recorded which) from PBMCs. The receptors were gathered from a human donor in good health, serving as a control.

The chain recombines TRBV11-1 with TRBJ1-3; D is uncertain. The CDR3 has 15 amino acids. Trimming took off 5 bases at V and 0 bases at J, with 11 bases between the two ends. Germline values: CDR1 SGHAT, CDR2 FQDESV (reference sequence). CDR3 residues: CASSQVGNSGNTIYF. The CDR3 coding sequence is TGTGCCAGCAGCCAAGTGGGGAACTCTGGAAACACCATATATTTT.

This clonotype occurred many times. The chain carries TRBV19 and TRBJ2-5, with 8 bases that match TRBD2. Germline trimming cut 2 bases from V and 9 bases from J; bases unmatched to any gene: 11. The germline V gene has CDR1 LNHDA and CDR2 SQIVND (reference sequence). The CDR3 has 15 amino acids. CDR3 DNA sequence: TGTGCCAGTAGTATATCCCCGGTTAGCGGGGAGGCCCAGTACTTC. Amino acids: CASSISPVSGEAQYF.

This clonotype was found many times. This chain uses TRBV7-9 with TRBJ2-7; D is unresolved. CDR1 SEHNR and CDR2 FQNEAQ come from the germline V gene (reference sequence). This CDR3 has 16 amino acids. V gave up 0 bases and J gave up 3 bases, with 15 bases separating them. CDR3 sequence reads: CASSLAGFSVDYEQYF. CDR3 nucleotide sequence: TGTGCCAGCAGCTTAGCGGGATTTTCGGTGGACTACGAGCAGTACTTC.

This clonotype was found many times. This chain links TRBV20-1 with TRBJ1-2; 7 bases are shared with TRBD1. Germline V lookup: CDR1 DFQATT, CDR2 SNEGSKA (reference sequence). V lost 3 bases and J lost 4; bases outside the gene matches: 14. This CDR3 spans 16 amino acids. CDR3 in amino acids: CSARVGRQGSVYGYTF. The CDR3 nucleotides read TGCAGTGCTAGGGTAGGGCGACAGGGATCCGTCTATGGCTACACCTTC.

This clonotype was counted a few times. The CDR3 loop is CASSTRYSGNTIYF. The CDR3 coding sequence is TGTGCCAGCAGCACAAGATACTCTGGAAACACCATATATTTT. The V gene is TRBV9, the J gene TRBJ1-3; no clear D gene. The germline V gene has CDR1 SGDLS and CDR2 YYNGEE. V was cut by 4 bases and J by 0 bases, with 8 bases left in between. The CDR3 spans 14 residues.

The V call is TRBV7-8, the J call TRBJ1-5; TRBD1 agrees at 9 bases. The CDR3 consists of 12 residues. Germline V gives CDR1 SGHVS, CDR2 FQNEAQ. Trimming took 4 bases from V and 11 from J; bases not matched to a gene: 3. Written as DNA, the CDR3 is TGTGCCAGCAGCTCCCGACAGGGGGCCCAGCATTTT. Protein product: CASSSRQGAQHF.

The chain combines TRBV7-2 with TRBJ2-5, with D unresolved. Germline values: CDR1 SGHTA, CDR2 FQGNSA. The CDR3 extends over 14 amino acids. V lost 1 base and J lost 2, with 8 bases in between. In DNA, the CDR3 is TGTGCCAGCAGCTTAGGGGTCTCGCAAGAGACCCAGTACTTC. Protein product: CASSLGVSQETQYF. The whole variable domain, filled in from reference TRBV7-2 and TRBJ2-5, reads GAGVSQSPSNKVTEKGKDVELRCDPISGHTALYWYRQSLGQGLEFLIYFQGNSAPDKSGLPSDRFSAERTGGSVSTLTIQRTQQEDSAVYLCASSLGVSQETQYFGPGTRLLVL.

This clonotype has at least ten counts. This chain joins TRBV15 and TRBJ2-7, with D possibly matching TRBD1 (5 bases). With 1 base removed from V and 1 base from J, the gap between germline ends came to 14 bases. Germline V gene sequence: CDR1 LNHNV, CDR2 YYDKDF (reference sequence). The CDR3 contains 16 residues. The CDR3 here is CATSRVGWGDSYEQYF. Here the CDR3 DNA reads TGTGCCACCAGCAGAGTAGGGTGGGGCGATTCCTACGAGCAGTACTTC. Using reference TRBV15 and TRBJ2-7 for the parts outside the CDR3, the full variable domain is DAMVIQNPRYQVTQFGKPVTLSCSQTLNHNVMYWYQQKSSQAPKLLFHYYDKDFNNEADTPDNFQSRRPNTSFCFLDIRSPGLGDTAMYLCATSRVGWGDSYEQYFGPGTRLTVT.

The genes are TRBV7-8 and TRBJ2-7; tentatively, D is TRBD1 or TRBD2 (5 bases each). The CDR3 consists of 14 residues. Germline CDR1 is SGHVS and CDR2 is FQNEAQ. V lost 8 bases and J 3 bases, leaving 17 bases between the germline ends. The CDR3 region is CASSSTGTDYEQYF. The CDR3 coding sequence is TGTGCCAGCTCATCTACCGGGACGGACTACGAGCAGTACTTC.

This clonotype was observed a single time. The genes are TRBV24-1 and TRBJ2-7; 11 bases match TRBD2. Looked up from germline, CDR1 is KGHDR and CDR2 is SFDVKD. CDR3 length: 16 amino acids. V was pared by 3 bases and J by 3 bases, with 6 bases of the junction left unmatched. The CDR3 here is CATSDRLAGTSYEQYF. CDR3 DNA sequence: TGTGCCACCAGTGATCGACTAGCGGGAACCAGCTACGAGCAGTACTTC.

The chain is built from TRBV3-1 and TRBJ2-2, with 10 bases that match TRBD1. The CDR3 totals 15 residues. Germline CDR1 is LGHDT and CDR2 is YNNKEL (reference sequence). The ends lost 6 bases at V and 7 bases at J; junction bases unmatched: 8. CDR3 nucleotides: TGTGCCAGCAGAAGGCGACAGGGGGCCGGCGGGGAGCTGTTTTTT. Amino acid sequence: CASRRRQGAGGELFF.

This clonotype was seen once. This likely comes from a read error, as the CDR3 has no conserved phenylalanine or tryptophan at its end. This chain joins TRBV20-1 and TRBJ1-5; 9 bases fit TRBD1. This CDR3 is built from 16 residues. Per the germline V gene, CDR1 is DFQATT and CDR2 is SNEGSKA (reference sequence). The junction had 12 bases not matched to a gene; V was cut back by 3 bases and J by 6 bases. In DNA form, the CDR3 reads TGCAGTGCTAGGGACAAGAGGACAGGGGAGAGTCAGCCCCAGCATTCT. Amino acids: CSARDKRTGESQPQHS.

This clonotype was recorded many times. The V and J genes are TRBV19 and TRBJ2-7; 9 nucleotides align to TRBD1. Germline V gene data show CDR1 as LNHDA and CDR2 as SQIVND (reference sequence). V trimming: 1 base; J trimming: 6 bases; junction bases outside the gene matches: 7. The CDR3 totals 15 residues. In DNA, the CDR3 is TGTGCCAGTAGTATAGGGGGACAGGGTCGAAGCGAGCAGTACTTC. It encodes CASSIGGQGRSEQYF.

In its sample, this clonotype was seen many times. The V gene is TRBV24-1, the J gene TRBJ2-1, with 7 bases that match TRBD1. Trimming removed 4 bases from V and 9 bases from J; junction bases left unmatched: 8. From germline, CDR1 is KGHDR and CDR2 SFDVKD. This CDR3 is 14 amino acids long. The CDR3 sequence is CATSDHTQGSEQFF. CDR3 DNA: TGTGCCACCAGTGACCACACACAGGGGAGTGAGCAGTTCTTC.

CDR3 sequence: CASSVDSSTDTQYF. The CDR3 DNA follows: TGTGCCAGTAGTGTCGACAGTAGCACAGATACGCAGTATTTT. The rearrangement links TRBV19 to TRBJ2-3; TRBD1 might be the D (5 bases). The CDR3 extends over 14 amino acids. Trimming left V 5 bases short and J 0 bases short, with 9 bases between. Germline assignment: CDR1 LNHDA and CDR2 SQIVND (reference sequence).

This clonotype showed up many times. The chain employs TRBV6-2 or TRBV6-3 and TRBJ1-3; D is ambiguous. Trimming took off 0 bases at V and 4 bases at J, with 4 bases between the two ends. Per the germline V gene, CDR1 is MNHEY and CDR2 is SVGEGT. The CDR3 extends over 13 amino acids. CDR3 loop: CASSYSTGNTIYF. CDR3 bases: TGTGCCAGCAGTTACTCAACCGGAAACACCATATATTTT.

This clonotype showed up just a few times. The CDR3 DNA sequence: TGTGCCAGCAGCCAAGGCGGCGGGCTTTACAATGAGCAGTTCTTC. It specifies CASSQGGGLYNEQFF. The V call is TRBV4-2, the J call TRBJ2-1, with D possibly being TRBD2 (5 bases). The CDR3 consists of 15 residues. Per germline, CDR1 LGHNA and CDR2 YNFKEQ. V shed 1 base and J shed 4 bases, with 11 bases lying between them.

As regards this clonotype: A read error may account for a junction end that differs from germline. This chain uses TRBV15 with TRBJ2-1; D is perhaps TRBD1 or TRBD2 (7 bases each). This CDR3 is built from 17 residues. The V gene's germline CDR1 is LNHNV and CDR2 YYDKDF (reference sequence). CDR3 DNA sequence: TGTGTCACCAGCAGGGGGAGCGGGGAAGGCTCCTACAATGAGCAGTTCTTC. Translating it yields CVTSRGSGEGSYNEQFF.

In regard to this clonotype: The missing conserved phenylalanine or tryptophan at the end of this CDR3 makes a read error likely. CDR3 protein: CASSLEWGGYSYEQYL. The DNA for the CDR3 is TGTGCCAGCAGCTTAGAGTGGGGGGGTTACTCCTACGAGCAGTACCTC. The V gene is TRBV7-8, the J gene TRBJ2-7, with 7 bases fitting TRBD2. Per the germline V gene, CDR1 is SGHVS and CDR2 is FQNEAQ. The CDR3 is made up of 16 amino acids. Germline trimming cut 1 base from V and 0 bases from J; bases unmatched to any gene: 6.

This clonotype was recorded at least ten times. The gene calls are TRBV25-1 and TRBJ1-2; tentative D call: TRBD1 (5 bases). Germline lookup yields CDR1 MGHDK and CDR2 SYGVNS. This CDR3 region has 13 residues. Deletions cut 2 bases from V and 7 bases from J, with 11 bases between. The CDR3: CASSESSGVGYTF. CDR3 nucleotides: TGTGCCAGCAGTGAAAGTTCGGGGGTTGGCTACACCTTC.

The chain recombines TRBV5-4 with TRBJ1-1; D uncertain. CDR3 size: 13 residues. Trimming removed 1 base from V and 7 bases from J, with 11 bases in between. Germline V gene sequence: CDR1 SGHNT, CDR2 YYREEE (reference sequence). CDR3 sequence reads: CASSLRPDREAFF. CDR3 nucleotides: TGTGCCAGCAGCTTGAGGCCAGACCGTGAAGCTTTCTTT. The variable domain in full, with the rest retrieved from reference TRBV5-4 and TRBJ1-1, is ETGVTQSPTHLIKTRGQQVTLRCSSQSGHNTVSWYQQALGQGPQFIFQYYREEENGRGNFPPRFSGLQFPNYSSELNVNALELDDSALYLCASSLRPDREAFFGQGTRLTVV.

This clonotype appeared a single time. No conserved phenylalanine or tryptophan ends this CDR3, so it is likely a read error. The gene calls are TRBV9 and TRBJ2-3, with TRBD2 matching over 10 bases. The germline CDR1 and CDR2 sequences are SGDLS and YYNGEE. The length of the CDR3 is 15 residues. The CDR3 here is CTSSSLAGSTDTQYL. CDR3 sequence (DNA): TGTACCAGCAGCTCACTAGCGGGGAGCACAGATACGCAGTATCTT.

To note about this clonotype: Possible read error: a much larger clone is one base away. V usage is TRBV19 and J usage is TRBJ1-1, with unresolved D. Trimming left V 6 bases short and J 7 bases short, with 21 bases between. This CDR3 is built from 15 residues. From germline, CDR1 is LNHDA and CDR2 SQIVND (reference sequence). The CDR3, as DNA: TGTGCCAGTAGGGATCCCGGGAGCATCGGGATTGAAGCTTTCTTT. It translates to CASRDPGSIGIEAFF.

At least ten counts were recorded for this clonotype. This chain links TRBV20-1 with TRBJ2-7; TRBD2 matches at 11 bases. This CDR3 contains 14 residues. CDR1 DFQATT and CDR2 SNEGSKA come from the germline V gene (reference sequence). Germline trimming cut 4 bases from V and 6 bases from J; bases unmatched to any gene: 8. The CDR3 reads CSATDSGGAGEQYF. The CDR3 DNA is TGCAGTGCTACCGATAGCGGGGGGGCCGGCGAGCAGTACTTC.

This clonotype was detected ten times or more. The chain employs TRBV7-9 and TRBJ2-7, with 10 bases matching TRBD2. CDR1 SEHNR and CDR2 FQNEAQ come from the germline V gene (reference sequence). Losses at the gene ends were 0 bases for V and 5 bases for J; bases not matched to a gene: 4. The CDR3 runs to 15 residues. CDR3 sequence reads: CASSLAGTSAHEQYF. Written as DNA, the CDR3 is TGTGCCAGCAGCTTAGCCGGGACTAGCGCCCACGAGCAGTACTTC.

This clonotype has a handful of counts. The rearrangement joins TRBV18 to TRBJ1-2; D possibly corresponds to TRBD1 (6 bases). Per the germline V gene, CDR1 is KGHSH and CDR2 is LQKENI. The CDR3 totals 14 residues. V lost 3 bases to trimming and J lost 7 bases, with 15 bases between them. The CDR3 DNA reads TGTGCCAGCTCACCCACAGGGTATGGGGTTGGCTACACCTTC. Its translation is CASSPTGYGVGYTF.